This TCR beta chain is drawn from a study of blood T cells in healthy people across ages. V lost 2 bases, J lost 11 bases, and 11 bases lay in between. This CDR3 spans 12 amino acids. Per germline, CDR1 MGHRA and CDR2 YSYEKL. Then a second PCR, running about 7 to 11 cycles, was carried out with a sample-barcoded 5' primer and a J-beta primer mix. A single record per CDR3 protein comes from TCRdb applying MiXCR to the 5' RACE reads. Of over 1,300,000 distinct CDR3 sequences detected, roughly 64% appear once; the ten largest clones hold approximately 7%. This TCR was recovered from a man between 18 and 29 years old in good health. Sequenced: blood. This chain connects TRBV4-1 to TRBJ2-3; D gene unclear. The chain's CDR3 is CASSQPTDQQYF. For the CDR3, the DNA is TGCGCCAGCAGCCAACCGACGGACCAGCAGTATTTT.